The 17 T cell receptor beta chains below all came from one sample that was sequenced in a study of T cells in Graves' hyperthyroidism and ophthalmopathy. Using RNA transcripts as the source, TCR beta CDR3 regions were amplified. Primed by the HTBI set, a first-round RT-PCR was run on the TCR CDR3. TCRdb itself ran the multiplex PCR reads through MiXCR, one entry per CDR3 protein. The repertoire includes 150,000 or so distinct CDR3 sequences, around 20% of them detected once, and 60% to 80% sits in the top ten. Material: blood. These receptor sequences come from a woman aged 45-60 years with Graves' hyperthyroidism that later progressed to Graves' ophthalmopathy.

The J gene is TRBJ2-1, the V gene TRBV2; D remains ambiguous. The CDR3 consists of 15 residues. Germline V gene sequence: CDR1 SNHLY, CDR2 FYNNEI. The V and J ends lost 6 bases and 5 bases respectively, with 17 bases between them. DNA of the CDR3: TGTGCCAGCAGCCAAGCAAACACATACCACAATGAGCAGTTCTTC. It is translated as CASSQANTYHNEQFF.

This clonotype came up once. The V and J genes are TRBV30 and TRBJ1-2, with unresolved D. V lost 0 bases and J lost 5, with 10 bases in between. The germline V gene encodes CDR1 GTSNPN and CDR2 SVGIG (reference sequence). This CDR3 contains 13 residues. The CDR3, as DNA: TGTGCCTGGAGTGTCGGGCTTTTATATGGCTACACCTTC. The encoded protein is CAWSVGLLYGYTF.

Many counts were recorded for this clonotype. This chain joins TRBV18 and TRBJ1-4; no clear D. The V end lost 2 bases, the J end lost 1 base, and 11 bases lay between the germline ends. The CDR3 has 16 amino acids. Germline CDR1 KGHSH, CDR2 LQKENI. The chain's CDR3 is CASSPVRGQTNEKLFF. The CDR3 region has the DNA TGTGCCAGCTCACCAGTTCGAGGGCAAACTAATGAAAAACTGTTTTTT.

The chain joins TRBV6-1 to TRBJ2-7; TRBD1 agrees at 8 bases. This CDR3 is 16 amino acids long. Germline CDR1 MNHNS, CDR2 SASEGT. The J segment lost 1 base and the V segment lost 5 bases, leaving 10 bases of the junction unmatched. The CDR3: CASSRVQGEGSYEQYF. DNA for the CDR3: TGTGCCAGCAGTCGTGTACAGGGGGAAGGGTCCTACGAGCAGTACTTC.

The rearrangement joins TRBV20-1 to TRBJ2-7; TRBD2 matches at 11 bases. Germline trimming cut 6 bases from V and 3 bases from J; bases unmatched to any gene: 4. The CDR3 consists of 13 residues. Germline CDR1 DFQATT, CDR2 SNEGSKA (reference sequence). CDR3 in DNA: TGCAGTGCCCTTAGCGGGAGGGTCTACGAGCAGTACTTC. This translates into CSALSGRVYEQYF.

J is TRBJ2-5 and V is TRBV9; 7 nucleotides match TRBD1. The V segment lost 0 bases and the J segment 3 bases; nucleotides outside the gene matches: 8. CDR3 size: 16 residues. The germline V gene encodes CDR1 SGDLS and CDR2 YYNGEE. CDR3 DNA: TGTGCCAGCAGCGTAGGCGCTGAGGGGGCGGAAGAGACCCAGTACTTC. It yields the protein CASSVGAEGAEETQYF.

As regards this clonotype: This may come from a read error, since a much larger clone is one base off. The rearrangement joins TRBV2 to TRBJ2-7, with 10 bases aligning to TRBD1. Germline V gene lookup returns CDR1 SNHLY and CDR2 FYNNEI. The CDR3 runs to 16 residues. V trimming: 2 bases; J trimming: 4 bases; junction bases outside the gene matches: 8. This CDR3 is CASSEQTGGSPYEQYF. In nucleotides, the CDR3 is TGTGCCAGCAGTGAACAGACAGGGGGCTCTCCGTACGAGCAGTACTTC.

The J gene is TRBJ2-5, the V gene TRBV30; TRBD1 aligns across 9 bases. CDR1 is GTSNPN, CDR2 SVGIG, per germline (reference sequence). There are 14 residues in the CDR3. V lost 7 bases to trimming and J lost 10 bases; unmatched junction nucleotides: 16. DNA for the CDR3: TGTGCCTTGGAGTTAGGGACAGGGTTGGAGGACCAGTACTTC. It encodes CALELGTGLEDQYF. The variable domain in full, completed from reference TRBV30 and TRBJ2-5, reads SQTIHQWPATLVQPVGSPLSLECTVEGTSNPNLYWYRQAAGRGLQLLFYSVGIGQISSEVPQNLSASRPQDRQFILSSKKLLLSDSGFYLCALELGTGLEDQYFGPGTRLLVL.

The chain is built from TRBV6-1 and TRBJ2-2; D unclear. Germline values: CDR1 MNHNS, CDR2 SASEGT. V was trimmed by 2 bases and J by 4 bases, leaving 8 bases between them. The CDR3 sequence is 14 residues long. The CDR3 bases are TGTGCCAGCAGTGAACTAGTCCTCACCGGGGAGCTGTTTTTT. It codes for CASSELVLTGELFF.

This chain's CDR3 is CSAVGLERNEQFF. In DNA, the CDR3 is TGCAGTGCCGTGGGACTAGAGAGGAATGAGCAGTTCTTC. The chain employs TRBV20-1 and TRBJ2-1; 8 nucleotides line up with TRBD2. The trim removed 6 bases at V and 7 bases at J, leaving 8 bases unmatched. This CDR3 contains 13 residues. Germline V gene sequence: CDR1 DFQATT, CDR2 SNEGSKA (reference sequence).

About this clonotype: This may stem from a read error, because a much larger clone lies one nucleotide away. The chain links TRBV7-3 to TRBJ2-5; D is uncertain. The CDR3 spans 15 residues. The V gene's germline CDR1 is SGHTA and CDR2 FQGTGA. The CDR3 DNA follows: TGTGCCAGCAGCTTAACGAGAGGTAGTGCGGAGACCCAGTGCTTC. Translated: CASSLTRGSAETQCF.

This clonotype was observed a single time. The rearrangement uses TRBV20-1 and TRBJ2-1; 15 bases are a match to TRBD2. Germline CDR1 DFQATT, CDR2 SNEGSKA (reference sequence). The CDR3 is 18 residues long. V was pared by 3 bases and J by 8 bases, with 14 bases of the junction left unmatched. The CDR3 nucleotides read TGCAGTGCTAGGCCCGGACGGTGGACTAGCGGGGGGGCCTATGAGCAGTTCTTC. Its translation: CSARPGRWTSGGAYEQFF.

This clonotype was observed many times. V and J are TRBV5-1 and TRBJ2-7, with a weak D call TRBD1 (6 bases). Per germline, CDR1 SGHRS and CDR2 YFSETQ. This CDR3 spans 17 amino acids. Trimming pared 0 bases from V and 5 bases from J, leaving 21 bases between. CDR3 in amino acids: CASSLGTDSYAVHEQYF. In DNA, the CDR3 is TGCGCCAGCAGCTTGGGGACAGACTCTTATGCGGTCCACGAGCAGTACTTC.

This clonotype was recorded at least ten times. The chain has TRBV6-2 or TRBV6-3 and TRBJ1-2; D uncertain. The CDR3 sequence is 13 residues long. Looked up from germline, CDR1 is MNHEY and CDR2 is SVGEGT. Trimming stripped 7 bases from V and 6 bases from J, with 15 bases between. CDR3 amino acids: CASTKMAANGYTF. DNA for the CDR3: TGTGCCAGCACCAAAATGGCAGCTAATGGCTACACCTTC.

This clonotype was counted at least ten times. V usage is TRBV28 and J usage is TRBJ2-1, with unresolved D. This CDR3 region has 16 residues. Per the germline V gene, CDR1 is MDHEN and CDR2 is SYDVKM. Deletions cut 3 bases from V and 0 bases from J, with 12 bases between. The DNA of the CDR3 is TGTGCCAGCAGTTTGGAGACTCGTCCCTCCTACAATGAGCAGTTCTTC. Translation gives CASSLETRPSYNEQFF.

The gene calls are TRBV19 and TRBJ1-1; D is unclear. CDR1 and CDR2 (germline): LNHDA, SQIVND (reference sequence). The CDR3 consists of 14 residues. Trimming removed 7 bases from V and 3 bases from J, with 15 bases in between. The CDR3: CASTINPRDTEAFF. CDR3 bases: TGTGCCAGTACCATAAACCCGAGGGACACTGAAGCTTTCTTT.

This clonotype was detected ten times or more. The genes are TRBV5-8 and TRBJ2-1, with TRBD2 matching 9 bases. Germline loops: CDR1 SGHTS, CDR2 YDEGEE. Unmatched junction bases numbered 8, after V lost 4 bases and J lost 6 bases. This CDR3 is 15 amino acids long. The CDR3 region is CASSPGASGINEQFF. CDR3 bases: TGTGCCAGCAGCCCTGGGGCTAGCGGGATCAATGAGCAGTTCTTC.